These 9 T cell receptor beta chains were all obtained from the same sample, sequenced in a study of shared T cell receptors in the human thymus. Sequenced by immunoSEQ multiplex PCR; TCRdb stores in-frame clones only, minus some. The sample holds 700,000 or so clones, 80% to 90% seen once. This sample also appeared in a second study, on human thymus T cells.

The sequenced sample consisted of thymocytes. The receptors come from a girl less than two years old with a congenital heart defect.

The V gene is TRBV6-5, the J gene TRBJ1-4; the match to TRBD1 covers 9 bases. CDR3 size: 14 residues. CDR1 is MNHEY, CDR2 SVGAGI, per germline. The V and J ends lost 6 bases and 8 bases, in that order; junction bases with no gene match: 7. For the CDR3, the DNA is TGTGCCAGCAGGAACGGACAGGGGAGCGAAAAACTGTTTTTT. This sequence encodes CASRNGQGSEKLFF.

V gene TRBV2 combines with J gene TRBJ2-3; D might be TRBD2 (6 bases). Germline V gene data show CDR1 as SNHLY and CDR2 as FYNNEI. The CDR3 covers 15 residues. The V gene lost 3 bases and the J gene lost 4 bases, with 14 bases spanning the gap. CDR3 sequence reads: CASSDTGRIADTQYF. For the CDR3, the DNA is TGTGCCAGCAGTGATACGGGGAGGATAGCAGATACGCAGTATTTT.

The rearrangement joins TRBV4-1 to TRBJ2-3, with D unresolved. The CDR3 extends over 13 amino acids. The germline V gene encodes CDR1 MGHRA and CDR2 YSYEKL. V shed 0 bases and J shed 5 bases, with 6 bases lying between them. The CDR3 DNA is TGCGCCAGCAGCCAAGATCTAGGAGATACGCAGTATTTT. Translated, it gives CASSQDLGDTQYF.

This clone occurred once. The gene calls are TRBV6-6 and TRBJ1-3, with 9 bases lining up with TRBD1. The CDR3 sequence is 16 residues long. CDR1 is MNHNY, CDR2 SVGAGI, per germline (reference sequence). V dropped 4 bases and J dropped 2; count of bases not matched to a gene: 6. The CDR3 sequence is CASSSQGQGPGNTIYF. As DNA, the CDR3 is TGTGCCAGCAGTTCCCAGGGACAGGGCCCTGGAAACACCATATATTTT.

The rearrangement links TRBV9 to TRBJ1-1; 11 nucleotides match TRBD1. CDR1 is SGDLS and CDR2 is YYNGEE in the germline V gene. This CDR3 region has 19 residues. The ends lost 4 bases at V and 7 bases at J; junction bases unmatched: 21. The CDR3 loop is CASSPVETRDRGAGNEAFF. The CDR3 bases are TGTGCCAGCAGCCCAGTGGAAACCCGGGACAGGGGGGCTGGGAATGAAGCTTTCTTT. The full variable domain, with the rest looked up from reference TRBV9 and TRBJ1-1, is DSGVTQTPKHLITATGQRVTLRCSPRSGDLSVYWYQQSLDQGLQFLIQYYNGEERAKGNILERFSAQQFPDLHSELNLSSLELGDSALYFCASSPVETRDRGAGNEAFFGQGTRLTVV.

This chain links TRBV28 with TRBJ2-5, with 10 bases aligning to TRBD2. The germline V gene has CDR1 MDHEN and CDR2 SYDVKM. The CDR3 length is 17 residues. V lost 7 bases, J lost 0 bases, and 11 bases stayed unmatched. As DNA, the CDR3 is TGTGCCAGCACCAAGCGGGGGGGCACAGTAGACCAAGAGACCCAGTACTTC. Its protein product is CASTKRGGTVDQETQYF. The full variable domain, with the rest looked up from reference TRBV28 and TRBJ2-5, is DVKVTQSSRYLVKRTGEKVFLECVQDMDHENMFWYRQDPGLGLRLIYFSYDVKMKEKGDIPEGYSVSREKKERFSLILESASTNQTSMYLCASTKRGGTVDQETQYFGPGTRLLVL.

The rearrangement links TRBV7-2 to TRBJ2-7; the match to TRBD1 covers 10 bases. The germline V gene encodes CDR1 SGHTA and CDR2 FQGNSA. CDR3 length: 17 amino acids. Germline trimming cut 4 bases from V and 5 bases from J; bases unmatched to any gene: 14. Written as DNA, the CDR3 is TGTGCCAGCAGCTGCTTATCTCCGGGACAGGGGTGGAACGAGCAGTACTTC. This codes for CASSCLSPGQGWNEQYF.

The chain links TRBV5-6 to TRBJ2-2; 8 nucleotides agree with TRBD1. Trimming removed 5 bases from V and 1 base from J; junction bases left unmatched: 1. The CDR3 is 14 residues long. Germline V gene lookup returns CDR1 SGHDT and CDR2 YYEEEE. CDR3 loop: CASRDRVNTGELFF. The CDR3 region has the DNA TGTGCCAGCAGGGACAGGGTGAACACCGGGGAGCTGTTTTTT.

The genes are TRBV29-1 and TRBJ1-2; 7 positions agree with TRBD1. The germline gives CDR1 SQVTM, CDR2 ANQGSEA. The CDR3 length is 17 residues. With V trimmed by 3 bases and J by 2 bases, 15 bases remained unmatched. DNA for the CDR3: TGCAGCGTTGACGCCCCGGCCGGGACAGAATCCAACTATGGCTACACCTTC. Translating it yields CSVDAPAGTESNYGYTF.